Listed below are T cell receptor beta chains from one sample, sequenced in a study of cytomegalovirus exposure and HLA in healthy donors. Measured with immunoSEQ multiplex PCR; TCRdb has only the in-frame clones, and not every one. The sample records roughly 20,000 clones, 65% to 75% being singletons. Specimen: PBMCs. These receptor sequences come from a man aged 18 to 29 in good health and CMV-seronegative. CDR3s include the opening cysteine and the closing phenylalanine or tryptophan. The D gene is left open where the match is weak. Clone size is given for some rows only: seen once, a few or many times, or a class if the clone is expanded.

TRBV30	-	-	TRBJ1-1	CAWSRQDAEAFF	TGTGCCTGGAGTCGACAGGACGCTGAAGCTTTCTTT
TRBV7-8	-	-	TRBJ2-3	CASSPDLDTQYF	TGTGCCAGCAGCCCCGACTTGGATACGCAGTATTTT
TRBV5-1	-	-	TRBJ1-1	CASSLDLGETEAFF	TGCGCCAGCAGCTTGGACCTCGGGGAGACTGAAGCTTTCTTT
TRBV6-5	-	-	TRBJ1-1	CASSVDSNTEAFF	TGTGCCAGCAGTGTGGACTCAAACACTGAAGCTTTCTTT
TRBV6-1	TRBD1	-	TRBJ1-1	CASSEQGGNTEAFF	TGTGCCAGCAGTGAACAGGGGGGAAACACTGAAGCTTTCTTT
TRBV5-1	TRBD1	few	TRBJ2-3	CASSQDRGTDTQYF	TGCGCCAGCAGCCAAGACAGGGGAACAGATACGCAGTATTTT
TRBV4-3	TRBD1	-	TRBJ1-4	CASSLNRGPNEKLFF	TGCGCCAGCAGCTTAAACAGGGGTCCTAATGAAAAACTGTTTTTT
TRBV13	TRBD1	-	TRBJ1-1	CASSIMTGMNTEAFF	TGTGCCAGCAGCATCATGACAGGGATGAACACTGAAGCTTTCTTT
TRBV5-1	TRBD2	-	TRBJ2-7	CASSPSSLAGYEQYF	TGCGCCAGCAGCCCGTCGAGTCTAGCGGGGTACGAGCAGTACTTC
TRBV9	TRBD1	-	TRBJ2-5	CASSGGQYQETQYF	TGTGCCAGCAGCGGGGGACAGTATCAAGAGACCCAGTACTTC
TRBV29-1	-	-	TRBJ1-2	CSVEYVPGGYTF	TGCAGCGTTGAGTACGTCCCCGGTGGCTACACCTTC
TRBV19	-	-	TRBJ2-7	CASSASGKSPHEQYF	TGTGCCAGTAGTGCCTCCGGGAAGAGCCCCCACGAGCAGTACTTC
TRBV5-1	-	-	TRBJ2-5	CASSLSGFQETQYF	TGCGCCAGCAGCTTGTCCGGGTTTCAAGAGACCCAGTACTTC
TRBV19	-	-	TRBJ1-2	CASSIRGAQGYTF	TGTGCCAGTAGTATCCGCGGGGCTCAGGGCTACACCTTC
TRBV15	-	-	TRBJ2-7	CATSRDPGAHEQYF	TGTGCCACCAGCAGAGATCCAGGGGCCCACGAGCAGTACTTC
TRBV6-5	-	once	TRBJ1-1	CASSLWKGNTEAFF	TGTGCCAGCAGTTTGTGGAAGGGGAATACTGAAGCTTTCTTT
TRBV7-2	-	-	TRBJ2-7	CASSQIYEQYF	TGTGCCAGCAGCCAGATCTACGAGCAGTACTTC
TRBV6-5	-	-	TRBJ2-2	CASSYGLQNTGELFF	TGTGCCAGCAGTTACGGACTTCAGAACACCGGGGAGCTGTTTTTT
TRBV6-1	-	-	TRBJ1-1	CASSATPGLWNTEAFF	TGTGCCAGCAGTGCCACTCCGGGACTTTGGAACACTGAAGCTTTCTTT
TRBV6-5	TRBD1	few	TRBJ2-7	CASRRTGDSYEQYF	TGTGCCAGCAGAAGGACAGGGGATTCCTACGAGCAGTACTTC
TRBV4-3	TRBD1	-	TRBJ1-5	CASSQDVTGVTQPQHF	TGCGCCAGCAGCCAAGATGTGACAGGGGTCACGCAGCCCCAGCATTTT
TRBV11-2	TRBD1	-	TRBJ2-7	CASSSPGTVSSYEQYF	TGTGCCAGCAGCTCCCCCGGGACAGTGTCTTCCTACGAGCAGTACTTC
TRBV11-2	TRBD2	-	TRBJ2-1	CASSLVSGTSLNEQFF	TGTGCCAGCAGCTTAGTCTCCGGGACTAGTTTAAATGAGCAGTTCTTC
TRBV30	TRBD2	-	TRBJ2-5	CAWSPNSSGGAQYF	TGTGCCTGGAGTCCCAACTCTAGCGGGGGGGCCCAGTACTTC
TRBV29-1	-	-	TRBJ1-1	CSVEREMNTEAFF	TGCAGCGTTGAGAGAGAGATGAACACTGAAGCTTTCTTT
TRBV14	TRBD1	-	TRBJ1-1	CASSQDGQGPNTEAFF	TGTGCCAGCAGCCAAGACGGACAGGGCCCGAACACTGAAGCTTTCTTT
TRBV29-1	TRBD1	-	TRBJ1-2	CSAGQNNYGYTF	TGCAGCGCGGGACAGAATAACTATGGCTACACCTTC
TRBV6-1	-	-	TRBJ1-6	CASSEGEASPLHF	TGTGCCAGCAGTGAAGGAGAGGCTTCACCCCTCCACTTT
TRBV6-5	-	few	TRBJ1-1	CASSSSGMNIEAFF	TGTGCCAGCAGTTCGTCAGGGATGAATATTGAAGCTTTCTTT
TRBV29-1	TRBD1	-	TRBJ1-2	CSVEDPGQGENIYTF	TGCAGCGTTGAAGACCCCGGACAGGGAGAAAATATCTACACCTTC
TRBV7-6	-	-	TRBJ2-5	CASSSSPQVPGRFGTQYF	TGTGCCAGCAGCTCGTCCCCTCAGGTTCCCGGGAGATTTGGGACCCAGTACTTC
TRBV29-1	-	-	TRBJ2-2	CSVDVSATGELFF	TGCAGCGTTGACGTCAGTGCCACCGGGGAGCTGTTTTTT
TRBV10-2	TRBD2	once	TRBJ2-5	CATKLGLAGGETQYF	TGCGCCACCAAACTGGGACTAGCGGGTGGGGAGACCCAGTACTTC
TRBV11-2	TRBD1	few	TRBJ2-7	CASSEPGQGKSYEQYF	TGTGCCAGCAGCGAACCGGGACAGGGAAAATCCTACGAGCAGTACTTC
TRBV6-5	TRBD1	-	TRBJ1-2	CASSYKTTGLNYGYTF	TGTGCCAGCAGTTACAAAACGACAGGGTTGAATTATGGCTACACCTTC
TRBV6-6	TRBD2	-	TRBJ2-1	CASTYGGRNEQFF	TGTGCCAGCACCTACGGGGGGAGAAATGAGCAGTTCTTC
TRBV30	TRBD2	-	TRBJ2-5	CAWTMGTSGQETQYF	TGTGCCTGGACTATGGGGACTAGCGGCCAAGAGACCCAGTACTTC
TRBV5-1	TRBD1	-	TRBJ2-7	CASSLGTGFYEQYF	TGCGCCAGCAGCCTGGGGACAGGGTTCTACGAGCAGTACTTC
TRBV2	-	-	TRBJ1-5	CASSERRLGNQPQHF	TGTGCCAGCAGTGAAAGGAGGCTCGGCAATCAGCCCCAGCATTTT
TRBV11-2	TRBD1	-	TRBJ1-1	CASSSQGVDTEAFF	TGTGCCAGCAGCTCGCAGGGGGTCGACACTGAAGCTTTCTTT
TRBV6-1	-	-	TRBJ1-1	CASSLRGWGIEAFF	TGTGCCAGCAGTTTAAGAGGTTGGGGCATAGAAGCTTTCTTT
TRBV2	-	-	TRBJ2-3	CASSERASRTDTQYF	TGTGCCAGCAGTGAGAGGGCCTCAAGAACAGATACGCAGTATTTT
TRBV30	TRBD2	-	TRBJ2-1	CAWIGPRRGGTYEQFF	TGTGCCTGGATCGGCCCCCGGCGGGGGGGTACGTATGAGCAGTTCTTC
TRBV29-1	-	-	TRBJ2-2	CSVEDREGGGELFF	TGCAGCGTTGAAGACAGGGAAGGTGGCGGGGAGCTGTTTTTT
TRBV5-1	-	-	TRBJ1-1	CASSRWAGVSTEAFF	TGCGCCAGCAGCCGCTGGGCAGGGGTTAGCACTGAAGCTTTCTTT
TRBV6-5	-	-	TRBJ2-7	CASNPQGIYEQYF	TGTGCCAGCAACCCTCAGGGGATCTACGAGCAGTACTTC
TRBV29-1	-	-	TRBJ1-1	CSGGEGRETEAFF	TGCAGCGGGGGAGAGGGACGGGAGACTGAAGCTTTCTTT